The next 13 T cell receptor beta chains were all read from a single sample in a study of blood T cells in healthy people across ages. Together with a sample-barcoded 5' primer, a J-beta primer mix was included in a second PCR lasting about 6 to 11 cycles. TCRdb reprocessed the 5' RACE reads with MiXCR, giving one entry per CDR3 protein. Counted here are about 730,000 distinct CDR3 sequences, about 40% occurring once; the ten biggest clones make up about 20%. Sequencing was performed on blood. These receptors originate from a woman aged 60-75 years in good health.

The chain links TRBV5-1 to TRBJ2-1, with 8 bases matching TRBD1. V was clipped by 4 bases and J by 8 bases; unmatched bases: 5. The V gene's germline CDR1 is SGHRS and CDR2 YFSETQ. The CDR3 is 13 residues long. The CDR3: CASSPDREDEQFF. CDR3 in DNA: TGCGCCAGCAGCCCGGACAGGGAGGATGAGCAGTTCTTC. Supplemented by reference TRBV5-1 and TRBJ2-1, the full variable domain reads KAGVTQTPRYLIKTRGQQVTLSCSPISGHRSVSWYQQTPGQGLQFLFEYFSETQRNKGNFPGRFSGRQFSNSRSEMNVSTLELGDSALYLCASSPDREDEQFFGPGTRLTVL.

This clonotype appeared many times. The CDR3 nucleotides read TGTGCCAGCACGCTATACGGGACAGATACGCAGTATTTT. Translated: CASTLYGTDTQYF. The rearrangement joins TRBV3-1 to TRBJ2-3; D is unclear. The CDR3 sequence is 13 residues long. Trimming left V 7 bases short and J 3 bases short, with 11 bases between. CDR1 LGHDT and CDR2 YNNKEL come from the germline V gene (reference sequence).

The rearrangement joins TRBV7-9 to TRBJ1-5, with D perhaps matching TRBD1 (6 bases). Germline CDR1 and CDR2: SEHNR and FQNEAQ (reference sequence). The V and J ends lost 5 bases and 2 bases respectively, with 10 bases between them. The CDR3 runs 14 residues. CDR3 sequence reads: CASSHGGRNQPQHF. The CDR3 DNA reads TGTGCCAGCAGCCATGGGGGGCGCAATCAGCCCCAGCATTTT.

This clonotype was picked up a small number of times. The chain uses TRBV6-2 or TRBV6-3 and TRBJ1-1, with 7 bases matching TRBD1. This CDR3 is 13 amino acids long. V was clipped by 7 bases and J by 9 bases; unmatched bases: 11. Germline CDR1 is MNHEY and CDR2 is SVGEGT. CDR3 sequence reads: CASTSTSQGKAFF. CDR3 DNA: TGTGCCAGCACCTCCACCTCACAGGGGAAAGCTTTCTTT.

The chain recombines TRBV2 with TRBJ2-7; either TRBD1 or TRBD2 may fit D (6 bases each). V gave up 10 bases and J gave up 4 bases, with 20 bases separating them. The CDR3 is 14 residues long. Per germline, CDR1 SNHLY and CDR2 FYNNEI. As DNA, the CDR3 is TGTGCCATCAAAAAGGGGGACTTAGGATACGAGCAGTACTTC. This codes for CAIKKGDLGYEQYF.

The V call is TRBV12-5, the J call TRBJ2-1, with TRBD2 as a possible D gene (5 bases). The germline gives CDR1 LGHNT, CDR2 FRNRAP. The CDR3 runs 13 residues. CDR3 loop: CPALGSSYNEQFF. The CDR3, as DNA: TGTCCTGCACTAGGGAGCTCCTACAATGAGCAGTTCTTC.

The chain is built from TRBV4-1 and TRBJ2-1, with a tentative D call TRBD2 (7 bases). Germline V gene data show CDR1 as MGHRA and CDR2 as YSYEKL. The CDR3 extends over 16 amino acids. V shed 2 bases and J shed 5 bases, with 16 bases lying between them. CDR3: CASSQSGTNTHNEQFF. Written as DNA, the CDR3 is TGCGCCAGCAGCCAAAGCGGGACAAACACACACAATGAGCAGTTCTTC.

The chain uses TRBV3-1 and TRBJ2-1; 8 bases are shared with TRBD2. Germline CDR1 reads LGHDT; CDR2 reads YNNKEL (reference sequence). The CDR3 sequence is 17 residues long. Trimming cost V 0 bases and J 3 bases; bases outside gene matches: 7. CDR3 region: CASSQERLATNYNEQFF. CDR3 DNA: TGTGCCAGCAGCCAAGAGAGACTAGCGACGAACTACAATGAGCAGTTCTTC.

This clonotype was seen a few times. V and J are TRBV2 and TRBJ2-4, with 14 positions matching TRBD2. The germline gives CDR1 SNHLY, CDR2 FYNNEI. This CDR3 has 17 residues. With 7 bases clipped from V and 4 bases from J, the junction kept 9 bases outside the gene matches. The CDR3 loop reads CASTPRTSGGSKNIQYF. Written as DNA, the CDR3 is TGTGCCAGCACCCCTAGGACTAGCGGGGGGTCTAAAAACATTCAGTACTTC.

The CDR3 coding sequence is TGTGCCAGCAGCTTAGGAGAACTACTAGCCAAAAACATTCAGTACTTC. It codes for CASSLGELLAKNIQYF. V is TRBV7-9 and J is TRBJ2-4; no clear D. CDR1 is SEHNR and CDR2 is FQNEAQ in the germline V gene (reference sequence). Trimming stripped 1 base from V and 0 bases from J, with 10 bases between. The CDR3 runs to 16 residues.

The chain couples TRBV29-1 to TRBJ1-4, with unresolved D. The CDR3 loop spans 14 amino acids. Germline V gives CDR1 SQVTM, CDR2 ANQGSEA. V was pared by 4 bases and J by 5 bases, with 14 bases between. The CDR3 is CSVVIDAGNEKLFF. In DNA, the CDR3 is TGCAGCGTTGTAATAGACGCTGGAAATGAAAAACTGTTTTTT.

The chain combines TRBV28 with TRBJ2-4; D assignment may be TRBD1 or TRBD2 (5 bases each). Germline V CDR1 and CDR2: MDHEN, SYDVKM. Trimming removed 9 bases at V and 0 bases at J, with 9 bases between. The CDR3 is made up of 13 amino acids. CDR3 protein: CASLGTAKNIQYF. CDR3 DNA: TGTGCCAGTCTGGGGACAGCCAAAAACATTCAGTACTTC. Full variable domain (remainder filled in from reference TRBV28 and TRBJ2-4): DVKVTQSSRYLVKRTGEKVFLECVQDMDHENMFWYRQDPGLGLRLIYFSYDVKMKEKGDIPEGYSVSREKKERFSLILESASTNQTSMYLCASLGTAKNIQYFGAGTRLSVL.

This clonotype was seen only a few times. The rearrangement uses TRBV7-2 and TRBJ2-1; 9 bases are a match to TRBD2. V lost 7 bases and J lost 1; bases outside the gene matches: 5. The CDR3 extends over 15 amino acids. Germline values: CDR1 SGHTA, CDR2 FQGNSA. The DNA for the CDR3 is TGTGCCAGCACCCTTAGCGGGAGTTCCTACAATGAGCAGTTCTTC. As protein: CASTLSGSSYNEQFF.